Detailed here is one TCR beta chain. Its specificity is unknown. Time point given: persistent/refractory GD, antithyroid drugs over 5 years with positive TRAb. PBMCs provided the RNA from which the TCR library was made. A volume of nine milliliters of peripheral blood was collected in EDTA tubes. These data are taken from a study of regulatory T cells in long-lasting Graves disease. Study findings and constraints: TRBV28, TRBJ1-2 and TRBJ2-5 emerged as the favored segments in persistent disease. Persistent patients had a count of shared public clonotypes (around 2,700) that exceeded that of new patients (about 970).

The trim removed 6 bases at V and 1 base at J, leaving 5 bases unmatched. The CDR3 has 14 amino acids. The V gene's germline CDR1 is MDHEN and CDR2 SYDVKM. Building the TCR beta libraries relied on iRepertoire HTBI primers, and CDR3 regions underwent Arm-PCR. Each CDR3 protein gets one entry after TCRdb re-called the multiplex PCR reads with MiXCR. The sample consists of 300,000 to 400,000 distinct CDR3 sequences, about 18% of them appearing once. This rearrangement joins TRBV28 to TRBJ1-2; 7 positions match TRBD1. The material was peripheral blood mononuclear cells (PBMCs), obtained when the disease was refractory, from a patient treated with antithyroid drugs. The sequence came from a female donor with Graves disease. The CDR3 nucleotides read TGTGCCAGCAGGTTCCGGGACAGTAACTATGGCTACACCTTC. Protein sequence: CASRFRDSNYGYTF.